This T cell receptor beta chain was retrieved from a study of T cells in Graves' hyperthyroidism and ophthalmopathy. Notes on the study in general: Blood samples included most of the expanded thyroid clonotypes exceeding 0.001. Ophthalmopathy, as predicted by the model, came a median 6.5 months after the prediction.

There are a few counts of this clonotype. Its target is not known. Germline loops: CDR1 SEHNR, CDR2 FQNEAQ (reference sequence). The CDR3 runs to 15 residues. V shed 2 bases and J shed 2 bases, with 13 bases lying between them. Amplified regions were TCR beta CDR3 sequences from RNA transcripts. TCR CDR3 regions were first amplified by RT-PCR with HTBI primers. One entry per CDR3 protein results from TCRdb running MiXCR on the multiplex PCR reads. There are 450,000 to 500,000 distinct CDR3 sequences in the sample; about 20% occur only once, and approximately 49% lies in the top ten. V usage is TRBV7-9 and J usage is TRBJ2-7; a possible D gene is TRBD1 (5 bases). The material sequenced was blood. The TCR sequence derives from a woman in her 70s with Graves' ophthalmopathy. The CDR3 DNA sequence: TGTGCCAGCAGCTTATATCAGGGCCCCACCTACGAGCAGTACTTC. Translation: CASSLYQGPTYEQYF.